A single sample is the source of the 14 T cell receptor beta chains below, sequenced in a study of shared clonotypes between healthy human individuals. Here immunoSEQ multiplex PCR was the method, and the copy in TCRdb shows in-frame clones only, minus some. Here the sample spans nearly 500,000 clones, around 78% being singletons. Sequencing used PBMCs. Receptors were obtained from a woman aged 40 to 50 in good health. Some clones in this sample may be carry-over from other donors' samples.

The chain carries TRBV6-5 and TRBJ1-4; 7 nucleotides agree with TRBD1. J lost 3 bases, V lost 6 bases, and 4 bases had no gene match. CDR1 and CDR2 (germline): MNHEY, SVGAGI. There are 14 residues in the CDR3. The CDR3 spells CASRSGTANEKLFF. DNA for the CDR3: TGTGCCAGCAGGTCCGGGACAGCTAATGAAAAACTGTTTTTT.

In its sample, this clone was seen once. This sequence joins TRBV7-2 and TRBJ2-2; 8 bases fit TRBD1. The CDR3 contains 15 residues. Looked up from germline, CDR1 is SGHTA and CDR2 is FQGNSA. V shed 6 bases, J shed 0 bases, and the junction held 3 bases outside the gene matches. The CDR3 is CASRQDRANTGELFF. Written as DNA, the CDR3 is TGTGCCAGCAGACAGGACAGGGCGAACACCGGGGAGCTGTTTTTT.

The chain uses TRBV5-4 and TRBJ2-5; 8 bases agree with TRBD2. The V gene's germline CDR1 is SGHNT and CDR2 YYREEE (reference sequence). The V segment lost 4 bases and the J segment 5 bases; nucleotides outside the gene matches: 13. The CDR3 loop spans 16 amino acids. CDR3 region: CASSPMVAGYRETQYF. As DNA, the CDR3 is TGTGCCAGCAGCCCCATGGTAGCGGGATATCGTGAGACCCAGTACTTC.

This chain joins TRBV2 and TRBJ1-5; D not resolved. V was shortened by 5 bases and J by 4 bases, with 12 bases between the two germline ends. The length of the CDR3 is 14 residues. Germline CDR1 is SNHLY and CDR2 is FYNNEI. CDR3 sequence (DNA): TGTGCCAGCAGTCGGACGTCGGGGAATCAGCCCCAGCATTTT. It codes for CASSRTSGNQPQHF.

This chain connects TRBV4-1 to TRBJ2-2, with TRBD2 identical over 8 bases. Looked up from germline, CDR1 is MGHRA and CDR2 is YSYEKL. The ends lost 4 bases at V and 1 base at J; junction bases unmatched: 5. This CDR3 contains 16 residues. The CDR3 spells CASSRGLALNTGELFF. DNA of the CDR3: TGCGCCAGCAGCCGAGGACTAGCTTTGAACACCGGGGAGCTGTTTTTT.

This clone was seen many times. Other DNA sequences in this sample translate to the same CDR3. This chain connects TRBV5-1 to TRBJ2-5; 11 bases agree with TRBD1. The J segment lost 5 bases and the V segment lost 4 bases, leaving 7 bases of the junction unmatched. The germline gives CDR1 SGHRS, CDR2 YFSETQ. CDR3 length: 15 amino acids. CDR3 amino acids: CASSLRTGGRETQYF. CDR3 nucleotide sequence: TGCGCCAGCAGCCTCCGGACAGGGGGCAGGGAGACCCAGTACTTC.

This clone was seen just once. The chain recombines TRBV21-1 with TRBJ2-1; the table's TRBD1 call for D was not verified on the DNA. TRBV21-1 represents a pseudogene. The CDR3 totals 16 residues. CDR3 region: CASSTGTGGAHNEQFF. For the CDR3, the DNA is TGTGCCAGCAGTACCGGGACAGGGGGCGCCCACAATGAGCAGTTCTTC.

The chain recombines TRBV7-2 with TRBJ1-2; TRBD1 aligns across 7 bases. CDR3 length: 13 amino acids. Trimming removed 4 bases from V and 6 bases from J; junction bases left unmatched: 5. CDR1 is SGHTA, CDR2 FQGNSA, per germline. The CDR3 sequence: CASSSGQLNGYTF. The CDR3 bases are TGTGCCAGCAGCTCGGGACAGCTCAATGGCTACACCTTC.

Written as DNA, the CDR3 is TGTGCCAGCAGCTGGATGAATGAGCAGTTCTTC. This sequence encodes CASSWMNEQFF. V and J are TRBV11-2 and TRBJ2-1, with D hard to call. Germline CDR1 reads SGHAT; CDR2 reads FQNNGV. The V end lost 4 bases, the J end lost 7 bases, and 5 bases lay between the germline ends. The CDR3 is made up of 11 amino acids.

The V call is TRBV5-1, the J call TRBJ1-1; 10 nucleotides match TRBD1. The CDR3 has 14 amino acids. The V gene's germline CDR1 is SGHRS and CDR2 YFSETQ. Trimming cost V 1 base and J 8 bases; bases outside gene matches: 5. The CDR3 DNA reads as TGCGCCAGCAGCTTGAGGGACAGGGGTGCGGAAGCTTTCTTT. The encoded protein is CASSLRDRGAEAFF.

This clone was detected many times. CDR3: CASSLLAGDHNEQFF. CDR3 DNA: TGCGCCAGCAGCCTTTTAGCGGGAGACCACAATGAGCAGTTCTTC. The chain uses TRBV5-1 and TRBJ2-1; 9 bases are a match to TRBD2. Germline loops: CDR1 SGHRS, CDR2 YFSETQ. This CDR3 spans 15 amino acids. The ends lost 4 bases at V and 5 bases at J; junction bases unmatched: 7. Complete variable domain (other parts from reference TRBV5-1 and TRBJ2-1): KAGVTQTPRYLIKTRGQQVTLSCSPISGHRSVSWYQQTPGQGLQFLFEYFSETQRNKGNFPGRFSGRQFSNSRSEMNVSTLELGDSALYLCASSLLAGDHNEQFFGPGTRLTVL.

This clone was counted between two and nine times. The V gene is TRBV5-1, the J gene TRBJ2-5; 9 bases align to TRBD1. V lost 3 bases and J lost 5; bases outside the gene matches: 20. CDR1 is SGHRS and CDR2 is YFSETQ in the germline V gene. The CDR3 loop spans 19 amino acids. The DNA of the CDR3 is TGCGCCAGCAGCTCCCCTACCTTTGACAGGGGGAAGATAGCTGAGACCCAGTACTTC. It codes for CASSSPTFDRGKIAETQYF.

V and J are TRBV7-6 and TRBJ2-7; D gene unclear. The CDR3 has 13 residues. Germline CDR1 and CDR2: SGHVS and FNYEAQ. Trimming took off 1 base at V and 5 bases at J, with 9 bases between the two ends. The chain's CDR3 is CASSLGRGNEQYF. In DNA, the CDR3 is TGTGCCAGCAGCTTAGGACGAGGTAACGAGCAGTACTTC. The whole variable domain, filled in from reference TRBV7-6 and TRBJ2-7, reads GAGVSQSPRYKVTKRGQDVALRCDPISGHVSLYWYRQALGQGPEFLTYFNYEAQQDKSGLPNDRFSAERPEGSISTLTIQRTEQRDSAMYRCASSLGRGNEQYFGPGTRLTVT.

Of note for this clone: This may stem from a read error, because a much larger clone lies one nucleotide away. The sample holds other DNA sequences that translate to the same CDR3. The chain has TRBV7-2 and TRBJ2-7, with D uncertain. V lost 5 bases and J lost 6, with 14 bases in between. The germline V gene encodes CDR1 SGHTA and CDR2 FQGNSA. The length of the CDR3 is 13 residues. In nucleotides, the CDR3 is TGTGCCAGCAGCCTGGGTTGGTTGGGCGAGCAGTACTTC. It is translated as CASSLGWLGEQYF.